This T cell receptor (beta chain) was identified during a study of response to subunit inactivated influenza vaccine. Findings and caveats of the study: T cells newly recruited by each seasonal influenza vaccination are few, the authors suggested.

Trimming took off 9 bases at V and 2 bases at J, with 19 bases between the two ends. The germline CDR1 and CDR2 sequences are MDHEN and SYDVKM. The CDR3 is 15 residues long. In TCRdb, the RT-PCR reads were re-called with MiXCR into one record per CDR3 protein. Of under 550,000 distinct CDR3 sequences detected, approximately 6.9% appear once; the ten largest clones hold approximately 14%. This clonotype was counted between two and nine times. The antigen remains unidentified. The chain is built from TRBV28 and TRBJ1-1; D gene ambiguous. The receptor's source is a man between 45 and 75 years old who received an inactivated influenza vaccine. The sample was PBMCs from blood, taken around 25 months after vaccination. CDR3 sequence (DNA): TGTGCCAGTATATTTGACGGATGGGTCAACACTGAAGCTTTCTTT. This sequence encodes CASIFDGWVNTEAFF.